This T cell receptor beta chain appears in the sequencing data of a study of patients and donors after allogeneic stem cell transplantation. This clonotype was observed a handful of times. CDR3 size: 15 residues. V lost 4 bases and J 11 bases, leaving 20 bases between the germline ends. CDR1 and CDR2 (germline): LGHDT, YNNKEL (reference sequence). From the RT-PCR reads, TCRdb called clonotypes with MiXCR, one entry per CDR3 protein. The sample yields 150,000 to 200,000 distinct CDR3 sequences, approximately 30% seen once. Sequenced input: blood, either unsorted or a sorted T cell fraction (not recorded which). The clonotype was recovered from a human donor who was either an allogeneic HSCT recipient or a stem cell or donor lymphocyte infusion donor (not recorded which). It is not recorded whose cells these are; they may come from a transplant donor. V and J are TRBV3-1 and TRBJ2-2; D is uncertain. The CDR3 region is CASSPSPGRRLELFF. The CDR3 bases are TGTGCCAGCAGCCCCAGTCCAGGCCGGAGACTTGAGCTGTTTTTT. Full variable domain (outside the CDR3, taken from reference TRBV3-1 and TRBJ2-2): DTAVSQTPKYLVTQMGNDKSIKCEQNLGHDTMYWYKQDSKKFLKIMFSYNNKELIINETVPNRFSPKSPDKAHLNLHINSLELGDSAVYFCASSPSPGRRLELFFGEGSRLTVL.